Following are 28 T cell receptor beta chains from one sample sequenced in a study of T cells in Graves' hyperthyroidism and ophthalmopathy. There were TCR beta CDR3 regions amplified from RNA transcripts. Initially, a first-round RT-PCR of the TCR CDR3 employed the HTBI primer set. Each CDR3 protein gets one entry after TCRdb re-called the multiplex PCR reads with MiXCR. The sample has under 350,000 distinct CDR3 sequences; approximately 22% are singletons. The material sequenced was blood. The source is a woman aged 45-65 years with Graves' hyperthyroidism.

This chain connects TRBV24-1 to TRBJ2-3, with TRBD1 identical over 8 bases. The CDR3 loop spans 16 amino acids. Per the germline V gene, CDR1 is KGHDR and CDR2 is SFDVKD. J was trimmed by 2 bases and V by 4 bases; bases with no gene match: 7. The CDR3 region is CATSETGQGITDTQYF. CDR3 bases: TGTGCCACCAGTGAAACCGGACAGGGTATCACAGATACGCAGTATTTT.

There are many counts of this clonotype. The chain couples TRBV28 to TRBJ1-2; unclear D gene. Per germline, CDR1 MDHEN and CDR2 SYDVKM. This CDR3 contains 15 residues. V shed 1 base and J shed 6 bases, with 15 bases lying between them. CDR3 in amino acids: CASSLSGPPGDGYTF. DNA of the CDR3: TGTGCCAGCAGTTTATCCGGACCTCCTGGGGATGGCTACACCTTC.

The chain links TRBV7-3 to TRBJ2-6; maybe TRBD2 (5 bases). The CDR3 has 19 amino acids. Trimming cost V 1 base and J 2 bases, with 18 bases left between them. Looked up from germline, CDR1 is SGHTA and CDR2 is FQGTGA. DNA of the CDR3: TGTGCCAGCAGCTTAAAGGCCCACCTCACGGGGACTGGGGCCAACGTCCTGACTTTC. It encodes CASSLKAHLTGTGANVLTF.

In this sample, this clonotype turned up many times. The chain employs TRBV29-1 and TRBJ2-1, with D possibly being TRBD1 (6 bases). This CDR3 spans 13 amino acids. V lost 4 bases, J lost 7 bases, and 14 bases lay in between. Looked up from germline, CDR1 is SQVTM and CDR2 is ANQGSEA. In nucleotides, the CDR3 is TGCAGCGTTGTCAGGGGACCGCTAAATGAGCAGTTCTTC. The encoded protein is CSVVRGPLNEQFF.

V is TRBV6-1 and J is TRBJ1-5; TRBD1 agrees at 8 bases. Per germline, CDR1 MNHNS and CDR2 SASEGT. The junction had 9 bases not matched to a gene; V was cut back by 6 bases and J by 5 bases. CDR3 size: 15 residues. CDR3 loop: CASSGRGRFYQPQHF. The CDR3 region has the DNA TGTGCCAGCAGCGGCAGGGGGCGTTTTTATCAGCCCCAGCATTTT.

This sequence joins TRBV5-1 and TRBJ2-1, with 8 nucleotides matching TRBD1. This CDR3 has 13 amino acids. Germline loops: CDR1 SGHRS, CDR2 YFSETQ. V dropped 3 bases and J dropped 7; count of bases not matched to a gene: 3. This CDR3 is CASSSRQGNEQFF. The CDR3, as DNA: TGCGCCAGCAGCTCCCGACAGGGGAATGAGCAGTTCTTC. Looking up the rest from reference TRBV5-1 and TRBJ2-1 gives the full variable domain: KAGVTQTPRYLIKTRGQQVTLSCSPISGHRSVSWYQQTPGQGLQFLFEYFSETQRNKGNFPGRFSGRQFSNSRSEMNVSTLELGDSALYLCASSSRQGNEQFFGPGTRLTVL.

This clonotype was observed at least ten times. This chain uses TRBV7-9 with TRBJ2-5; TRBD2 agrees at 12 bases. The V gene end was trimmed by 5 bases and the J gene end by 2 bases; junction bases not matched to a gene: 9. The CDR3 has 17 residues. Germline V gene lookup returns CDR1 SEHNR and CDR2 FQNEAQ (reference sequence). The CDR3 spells CASSRTGTSGPQETQYF. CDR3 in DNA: TGTGCCAGCAGCCGGACCGGGACTAGCGGGCCACAAGAGACCCAGTACTTC.

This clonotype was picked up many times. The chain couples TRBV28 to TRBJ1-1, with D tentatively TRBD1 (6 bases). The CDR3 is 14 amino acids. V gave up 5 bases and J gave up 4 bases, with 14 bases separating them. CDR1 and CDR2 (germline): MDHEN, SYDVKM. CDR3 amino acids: CASSKRQAPTEAFF. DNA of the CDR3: TGTGCCAGCAGTAAACGACAGGCCCCCACTGAAGCTTTCTTT.

The CDR3 coding sequence is TGTGCCAGCAGCTTAATGTGGAAGGAGACCCAGTACTTC. Protein sequence: CASSLMWKETQYF. This sequence joins TRBV11-2 and TRBJ2-5; no clear D gene. Germline CDR1 is SGHAT and CDR2 is FQNNGV. The CDR3 is made up of 13 amino acids. V lost 2 bases, J lost 5 bases, and 9 bases lay in between.

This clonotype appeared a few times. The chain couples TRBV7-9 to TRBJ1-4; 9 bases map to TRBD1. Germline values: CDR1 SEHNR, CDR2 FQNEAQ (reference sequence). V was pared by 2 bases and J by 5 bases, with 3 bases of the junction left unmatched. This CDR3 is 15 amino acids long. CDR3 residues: CASSLRGQGNEKLFF. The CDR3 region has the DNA TGTGCCAGCAGCTTACGGGGACAGGGCAATGAAAAACTGTTTTTT.

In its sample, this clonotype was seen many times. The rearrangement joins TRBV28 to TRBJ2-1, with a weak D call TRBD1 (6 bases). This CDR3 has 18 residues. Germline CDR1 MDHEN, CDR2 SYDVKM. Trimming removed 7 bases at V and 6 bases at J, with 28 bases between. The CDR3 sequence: CASTPLLGGAVLGNEQFF. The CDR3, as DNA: TGTGCCAGCACCCCCCTCCTTGGGGGCGCGGTTTTAGGCAATGAGCAGTTCTTC.

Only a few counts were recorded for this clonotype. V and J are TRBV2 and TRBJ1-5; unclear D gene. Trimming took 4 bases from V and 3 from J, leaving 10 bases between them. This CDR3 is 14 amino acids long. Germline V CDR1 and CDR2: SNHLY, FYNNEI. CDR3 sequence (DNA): TGTGCCAGCAGTGTTGAGGGTAACAATCAGCCCCAGCATTTT. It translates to CASSVEGNNQPQHF.

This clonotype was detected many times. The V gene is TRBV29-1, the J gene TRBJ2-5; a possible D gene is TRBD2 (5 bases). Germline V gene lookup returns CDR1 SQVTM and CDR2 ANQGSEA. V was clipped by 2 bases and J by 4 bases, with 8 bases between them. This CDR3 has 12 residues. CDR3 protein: CSVEIRGETQYF. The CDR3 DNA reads TGCAGCGTTGAAATCCGGGGAGAGACCCAGTACTTC.

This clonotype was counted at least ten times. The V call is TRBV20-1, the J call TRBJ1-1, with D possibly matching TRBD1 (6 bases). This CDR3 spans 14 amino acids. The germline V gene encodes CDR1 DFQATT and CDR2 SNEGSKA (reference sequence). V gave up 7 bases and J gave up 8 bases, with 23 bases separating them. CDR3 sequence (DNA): TGCAGTGAAAGGCGGGGGGCGGGGGAGAGGGAAGCTTTCTTT. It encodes CSERRGAGEREAFF.

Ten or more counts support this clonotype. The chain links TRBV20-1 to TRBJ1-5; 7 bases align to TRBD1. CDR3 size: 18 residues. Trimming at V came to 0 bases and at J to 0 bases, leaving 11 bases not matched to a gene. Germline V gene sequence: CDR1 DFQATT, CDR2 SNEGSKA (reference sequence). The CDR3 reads CSARDVRGTGASNQPQHF. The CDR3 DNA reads TGCAGTGCTAGAGATGTACGGGGAACAGGGGCTAGCAATCAGCCCCAGCATTTT.

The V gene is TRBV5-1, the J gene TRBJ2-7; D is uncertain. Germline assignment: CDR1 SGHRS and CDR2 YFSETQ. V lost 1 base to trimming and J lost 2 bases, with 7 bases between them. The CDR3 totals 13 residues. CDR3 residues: CASSLPEAYEQYF. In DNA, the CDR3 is TGCGCCAGCAGCTTGCCCGAAGCCTACGAGCAGTACTTC. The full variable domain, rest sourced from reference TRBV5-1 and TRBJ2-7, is KAGVTQTPRYLIKTRGQQVTLSCSPISGHRSVSWYQQTPGQGLQFLFEYFSETQRNKGNFPGRFSGRQFSNSRSEMNVSTLELGDSALYLCASSLPEAYEQYFGPGTRLTVT.

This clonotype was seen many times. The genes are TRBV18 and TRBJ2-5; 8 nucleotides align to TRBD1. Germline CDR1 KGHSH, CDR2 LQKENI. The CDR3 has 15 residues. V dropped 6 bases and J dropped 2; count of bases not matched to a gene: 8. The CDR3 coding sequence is TGTGCCAGCTCCCCCCCCGGGACAGGACAAGAGACCCAGTACTTC. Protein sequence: CASSPPGTGQETQYF. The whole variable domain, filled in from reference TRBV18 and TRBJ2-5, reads NAGVMQNPRHLVRRRGQEARLRCSPMKGHSHVYWYRQLPEEGLKFMVYLQKENIIDESGMPKERFSAEFPKEGPSILRIQQVVRGDSAAYFCASSPPGTGQETQYFGPGTRLLVL.

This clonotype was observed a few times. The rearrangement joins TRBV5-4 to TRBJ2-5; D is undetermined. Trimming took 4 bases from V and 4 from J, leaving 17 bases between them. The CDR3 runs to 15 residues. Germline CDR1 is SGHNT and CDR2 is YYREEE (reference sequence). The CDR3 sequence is CASSPRDKDGETQYF. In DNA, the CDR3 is TGTGCCAGCAGCCCACGCGATAAGGACGGAGAGACCCAGTACTTC.

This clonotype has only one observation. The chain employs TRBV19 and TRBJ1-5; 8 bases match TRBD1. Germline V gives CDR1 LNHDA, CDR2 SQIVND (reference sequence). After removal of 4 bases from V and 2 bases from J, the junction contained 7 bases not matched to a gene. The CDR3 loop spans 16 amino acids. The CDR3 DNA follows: TGTGCCAGTAGTACCCCCACAGGGGGACGCAATCAGCCCCAGCATTTT. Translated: CASSTPTGGRNQPQHF. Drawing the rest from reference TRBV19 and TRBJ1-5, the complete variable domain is DGGITQSPKYLFRKEGQNVTLSCEQNLNHDAMYWYRQDPGQGLRLIYYSQIVNDFQKGDIAEGYSVSREKKESFPLTVTSAQKNPTAFYLCASSTPTGGRNQPQHFGDGTRLSIL.

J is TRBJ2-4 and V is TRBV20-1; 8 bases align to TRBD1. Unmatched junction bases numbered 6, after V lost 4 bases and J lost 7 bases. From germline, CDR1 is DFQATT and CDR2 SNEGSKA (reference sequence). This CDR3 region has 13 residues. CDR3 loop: CSAIRQGRNIQYF. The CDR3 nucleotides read TGCAGTGCTATCCGACAGGGGCGGAACATTCAGTACTTC.

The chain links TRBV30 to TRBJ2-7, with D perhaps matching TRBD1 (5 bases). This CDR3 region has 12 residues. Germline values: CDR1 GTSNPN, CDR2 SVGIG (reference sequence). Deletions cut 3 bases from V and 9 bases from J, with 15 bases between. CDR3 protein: CAWRLGASAQYF. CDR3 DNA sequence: TGTGCCTGGAGGCTTGGGGCCTCCGCGCAGTACTTC.

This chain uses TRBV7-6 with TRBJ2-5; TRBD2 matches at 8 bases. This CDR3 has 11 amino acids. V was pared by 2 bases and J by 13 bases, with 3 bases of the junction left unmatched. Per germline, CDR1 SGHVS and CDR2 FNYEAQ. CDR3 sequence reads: CASSLTGGRYF. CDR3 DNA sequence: TGTGCCAGCAGCTTAACGGGAGGGAGGTACTTC.

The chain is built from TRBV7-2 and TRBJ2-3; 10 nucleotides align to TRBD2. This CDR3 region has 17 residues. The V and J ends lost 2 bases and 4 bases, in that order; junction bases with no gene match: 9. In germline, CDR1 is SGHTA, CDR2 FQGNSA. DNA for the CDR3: TGTGCCAGCAGCTTAAGGCTAGCGGGAGTAGTGGCAGATACGCAGTATTTT. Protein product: CASSLRLAGVVADTQYF.

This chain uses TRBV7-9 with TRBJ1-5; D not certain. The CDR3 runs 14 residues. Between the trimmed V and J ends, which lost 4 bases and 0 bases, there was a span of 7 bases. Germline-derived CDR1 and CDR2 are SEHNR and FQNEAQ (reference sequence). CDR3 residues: CASSSGYSNQPQHF. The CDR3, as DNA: TGTGCCAGCAGCTCTGGATATAGCAATCAGCCCCAGCATTTT.

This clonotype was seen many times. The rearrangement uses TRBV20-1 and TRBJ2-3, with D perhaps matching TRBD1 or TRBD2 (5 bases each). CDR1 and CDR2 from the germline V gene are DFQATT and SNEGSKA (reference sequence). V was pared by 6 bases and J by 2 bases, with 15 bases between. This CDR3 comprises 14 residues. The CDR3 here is CSARLGTITDTQYF. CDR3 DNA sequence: TGCAGTGCCCGGCTCGGGACGATCACAGATACGCAGTATTTT.

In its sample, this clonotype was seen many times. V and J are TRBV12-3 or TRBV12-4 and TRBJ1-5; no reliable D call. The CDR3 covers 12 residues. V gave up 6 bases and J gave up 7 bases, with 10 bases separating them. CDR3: CASRGVGQPQHF. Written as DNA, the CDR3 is TGTGCCAGCAGGGGAGTGGGCCAGCCCCAGCATTTT.

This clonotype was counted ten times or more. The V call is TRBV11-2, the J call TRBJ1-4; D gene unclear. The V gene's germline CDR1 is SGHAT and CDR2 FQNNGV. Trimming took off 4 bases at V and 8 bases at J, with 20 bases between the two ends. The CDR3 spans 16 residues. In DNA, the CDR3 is TGTGCCAGCAGCTCCTTCGGACCGCAAATCGGAGAAAAACTGTTTTTT. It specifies CASSSFGPQIGEKLFF.

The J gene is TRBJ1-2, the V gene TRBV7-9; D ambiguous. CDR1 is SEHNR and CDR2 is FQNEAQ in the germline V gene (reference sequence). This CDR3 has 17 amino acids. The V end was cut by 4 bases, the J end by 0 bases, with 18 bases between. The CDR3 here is CASSSRARTAANYGYTF. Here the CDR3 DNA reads TGTGCCAGCAGCTCGCGAGCTCGGACGGCAGCTAACTATGGCTACACCTTC.